The clone carrying this T cell receptor beta chain appeared many times. Its antigen is unidentified. Its ends do not fully match the called genes, so a read error is possible. The lymph nodes were axillary draining lymph nodes from breast cancer patients. These data come from a study of breast tumors, draining lymph nodes, adjacent tissues. TCRdb reprocessed the multiplex PCR reads with MiXCR, giving one entry per CDR3 protein. The table has nearly 110,000 distinct CDR3 sequences, more than 30% seen once. The CDR3 consists of 14 residues. Germline assignment: CDR1 MNHEY and CDR2 SVGAGI. Whole-study results and caveats: Compared with lymph nodes, tumors were less diverse; compared with nontumor tissue, more. Data fit most tumor T cells coming from lymph node, expanding in tumor. That most tumor T cells come from lymph nodes remained unproven.

The clonotype originates from a female donor with breast cancer. Some clones in this sample may be carry-over from other donors' samples. Sequenced input: axillary lymph node tissue. The chain couples TRBV6-5 to TRBJ2-7; 12 nucleotides line up with TRBD2. The CDR3 nucleotides read TGTGCCAGCAGTCACTCTAGCGGGAGGGTCGAGCAGTACTTC. This codes for CASSHSSGRVEQYF.